This TCR beta chain was identified during a study of T cells in Graves' hyperthyroidism and ophthalmopathy. Disease lasting under 3 months, a NOSPECS grade of at least 4, and a Clinical Activity Score of at least 3 were features of the ophthalmopathy patients. Overall study findings and caveats: Before onset, ophthalmopathy was predicted by the model a median roughly 6.8 months earlier.

This clonotype was picked up a small number of times. The antigen remains undetermined. The length of the CDR3 is 13 residues. Trimming stripped 2 bases from V and 11 bases from J, with 15 bases between. Germline-derived CDR1 and CDR2 are SGHDT and YYEEEE. RNA transcripts served as the template for amplifying TCR beta CDR3 regions. The TCR CDR3 was amplified in a first-round RT-PCR using the HTBI primer set. MiXCR, run by TCRdb on the multiplex PCR reads, gives a single entry per CDR3 protein. The sample lists 500,000 to 600,000 distinct CDR3 sequences; 15% to 20% were seen once. This TCR derives from a man aged 35 to 55 with Graves' ophthalmopathy. The J gene is TRBJ2-3, the V gene TRBV5-6; D possibly corresponds to TRBD2 (6 bases). Sequencing used blood. CDR3 protein: CASSLSPTEGQYF. CDR3 bases: TGTGCCAGCAGCTTAAGTCCCACGGAGGGGCAGTATTTT.